Shown below are 18 T cell receptor beta chains from a single sample sequenced in a study of early T cells in non-severe SARS-CoV-2 infection. TCRdb called the 5' RACE reads again in MiXCR, with one record for every CDR3 protein. The profile shows around 61,000 distinct CDR3 sequences, 10% to 13% of them singletons. The specimen was whole blood. The receptors derive from an adult who was a healthcare worker with PCR-confirmed SARS-CoV-2 infection or an uninfected control (not recorded which).

The rearrangement uses TRBV3-1 and TRBJ2-3; no reliable D call. CDR1 and CDR2 (germline): LGHDT, YNNKEL (reference sequence). V lost 0 bases to trimming and J lost 4 bases, with 8 bases between them. The CDR3 extends over 14 amino acids. The CDR3 protein is CASSQDPTADTQYF. The CDR3 region has the DNA TGTGCCAGCAGCCAAGATCCGACGGCAGATACGCAGTATTTT.

This chain connects TRBV6-2 or TRBV6-3 to TRBJ2-5; 7 nucleotides match TRBD2. The length of the CDR3 is 15 residues. The germline gives CDR1 MNHEY, CDR2 SVGEGT. The trim removed 7 bases at V and 2 bases at J, leaving 10 bases unmatched. The CDR3 region has the DNA TGTGCCAGCACCCTTCGTCTAGCGGATCAAGAGACCCAGTACTTC. Residues: CASTLRLADQETQYF.

This clonotype was seen many times. The V call is TRBV12-3 or TRBV12-4, the J call TRBJ1-2; maybe TRBD1 (5 bases). V dropped 6 bases and J dropped 5 bases, with 10 bases sitting between them. This CDR3 has 12 residues. The CDR3 loop is CASSPTEYGYTF. CDR3 sequence (DNA): TGTGCCAGCAGCCCGACAGAGTATGGCTACACCTTC.

The rearrangement joins TRBV7-8 to TRBJ2-1, with TRBD2 identical over 8 bases. The V and J ends lost 5 bases and 15 bases, in that order; junction bases with no gene match: 9. This CDR3 has 12 amino acids. Per the germline V gene, CDR1 is SGHVS and CDR2 is FQNEAQ. DNA for the CDR3: TGTGCCAGCAGCCTACAGCGGGAGAAGTGGTTCTTC. Its protein product is CASSLQREKWFF.

The chain employs TRBV15 and TRBJ1-1, with D perhaps matching TRBD1 (5 bases). Trimming took 5 bases from V and 3 from J, leaving 16 bases between them. The germline V gene has CDR1 LNHNV and CDR2 YYDKDF (reference sequence). The CDR3 spans 15 residues. CDR3 in DNA: TGTGCCACCAGCCCCTGGGGGGGATTACACACTGAAGCTTTCTTT. Its protein is CATSPWGGLHTEAFF. The complete variable domain, with remaining parts taken from reference TRBV15 and TRBJ1-1, reads DAMVIQNPRYQVTQFGKPVTLSCSQTLNHNVMYWYQQKSSQAPKLLFHYYDKDFNNEADTPDNFQSRRPNTSFCFLDIRSPGLGDTAMYLCATSPWGGLHTEAFFGQGTRLTVV.

This clonotype occurred a few times. This chain joins TRBV5-1 and TRBJ2-1; 7 bases are shared with TRBD2. The CDR3 loop spans 14 amino acids. Germline loops: CDR1 SGHRS, CDR2 YFSETQ. With 2 bases clipped from V and 7 bases from J, the junction kept 6 bases outside the gene matches. The DNA of the CDR3 is TGCGCCAGCAGCTTTGGTGGGAGGGCGAATGAGCAGTTCTTC. Translation gives CASSFGGRANEQFF. Looking up the rest from reference TRBV5-1 and TRBJ2-1 gives the full variable domain: KAGVTQTPRYLIKTRGQQVTLSCSPISGHRSVSWYQQTPGQGLQFLFEYFSETQRNKGNFPGRFSGRQFSNSRSEMNVSTLELGDSALYLCASSFGGRANEQFFGPGTRLTVL.

J is TRBJ1-4 and V is TRBV7-2, with a weak D call TRBD1 (5 bases). Per germline, CDR1 SGHTA and CDR2 FQGNSA. Trimming cost V 0 bases and J 4 bases, with 15 bases left between them. CDR3 size: 17 residues. The CDR3 loop is CASSLASGQDGNEKLFF. The CDR3 region has the DNA TGTGCCAGCAGCTTAGCGTCGGGGCAGGATGGTAATGAAAAACTGTTTTTT.

The sample holds many counts of this clonotype. This chain joins TRBV6-6 and TRBJ2-2; 11 bases agree with TRBD2. Per germline, CDR1 MNHNY and CDR2 SVGAGI (reference sequence). V was clipped by 5 bases and J by 5 bases; unmatched bases: 13. The CDR3 runs to 18 residues. The CDR3 DNA reads TGTGCCAGCAGTCCCCGAGGGCTAGCGGGAGGAAATACCGGGGAGCTGTTTTTT. This encodes CASSPRGLAGGNTGELFF.

This clonotype occurred many times. CDR3 sequence reads: CSVEGTDRVSTF. CDR3 in DNA: TGCAGCGTTGAGGGGACCGACAGGGTTTCCACCTTC. The chain combines TRBV29-1 with TRBJ1-2; 7 bases line up with TRBD1. CDR3 length equals 12 residues. The germline CDR1 and CDR2 sequences are SQVTM and ANQGSEA. V was clipped by 3 bases and J by 13 bases; unmatched bases: 11.

The rearrangement uses TRBV29-1 and TRBJ2-3, with D possibly called TRBD1 or TRBD2 (5 bases each). The CDR3 extends over 14 amino acids. Looked up from germline, CDR1 is SQVTM and CDR2 is ANQGSEA. V gave up 1 base and J gave up 2 bases, with 10 bases separating them. CDR3 protein: CSVEGGTLTDTQYF. In nucleotides, the CDR3 is TGCAGCGTTGAAGGGGGGACCCTCACAGATACGCAGTATTTT.

This clonotype showed up many times. The V gene is TRBV7-2, the J gene TRBJ2-3; D could derive from TRBD1 or TRBD2 (6 bases each). The CDR3 runs to 13 residues. CDR1 SGHTA and CDR2 FQGNSA come from the germline V gene. The V and J ends lost 4 bases and 9 bases respectively, with 14 bases between them. The CDR3 DNA follows: TGTGCCAGCAGCTCACGGGCCGGGGGCACGCAGTATTTT. This codes for CASSSRAGGTQYF.

This chain joins TRBV29-1 and TRBJ2-3; TRBD2 matches 10 bases. The germline gives CDR1 SQVTM, CDR2 ANQGSEA. CDR3 length: 14 amino acids. The trim removed 7 bases at V and 0 bases at J, leaving 4 bases unmatched. CDR3 residues: CSAGGLASTDTQYF. CDR3 DNA sequence: TGCAGCGCGGGGGGACTAGCGAGCACAGATACGCAGTATTTT.

This clonotype was seen repeatedly, ten times or more. The V call is TRBV6-2 or TRBV6-3, the J call TRBJ2-1; D might be TRBD1 (7 bases). V was clipped by 7 bases and J by 7 bases, with 17 bases between them. Germline V gene sequence: CDR1 MNHEY, CDR2 SVGEGT. CDR3 length equals 14 residues. The CDR3, as DNA: TGTGCCAGCATGGACCCTCCAGGGGGGAATGAGCAGTTCTTC. The encoded protein is CASMDPPGGNEQFF.

This clonotype was seen a few times. The chain employs TRBV2 and TRBJ2-5, with D unclear. Looked up from germline, CDR1 is SNHLY and CDR2 is FYNNEI. Trimming removed 1 base at V and 6 bases at J, with 0 bases between. This CDR3 is 10 amino acids long. The CDR3 sequence: CASSEETQYF. In nucleotides, the CDR3 is TGTGCCAGCAGTGAAGAGACCCAGTACTTC.

The chain carries TRBV3-1 and TRBJ2-3, with D tentatively TRBD1 (5 bases). The CDR3 is made up of 14 amino acids. Germline CDR1 is LGHDT and CDR2 is YNNKEL (reference sequence). Trimming stripped 0 bases from V and 6 bases from J, with 10 bases between. In DNA, the CDR3 is TGTGCCAGCAGCCAAGAGCTAGGGGATGATACGCAGTATTTT. Translating it yields CASSQELGDDTQYF.

This chain connects TRBV29-1 to TRBJ2-1; possible D gene TRBD1, 7 bases. V lost 5 bases and J 7 bases, leaving 12 bases between the germline ends. This CDR3 is built from 12 residues. Germline V CDR1 and CDR2: SQVTM, ANQGSEA. The CDR3 sequence: CSVSSGGNEQFF. CDR3 in DNA: TGCAGCGTTAGCTCAGGGGGGAATGAGCAGTTCTTC.

This clonotype was seen a handful of times. V and J are TRBV5-1 and TRBJ1-1; D is ambiguous. The CDR3 runs to 14 residues. The V and J ends lost 1 base and 1 base respectively, with 8 bases between them. CDR1 SGHRS and CDR2 YFSETQ come from the germline V gene. CDR3 residues: CASSLKIRNTEAFF. CDR3 DNA sequence: TGCGCCAGCAGCTTGAAGATAAGGAACACTGAAGCTTTCTTT.

This clonotype was recorded many times. The CDR3 region is CASSPESQTMQYF. DNA of the CDR3: TGTGCCAGCAGCCCAGAGAGCCAGACGATGCAGTATTTT. The V and J genes are TRBV9 and TRBJ2-3; the D is unclear. CDR1 and CDR2 from the germline V gene are SGDLS and YYNGEE. This CDR3 contains 13 residues. The V end lost 4 bases, the J end lost 11 bases, and 17 bases lay between the germline ends.